Following are 8 T cell receptor beta chains from one sample sequenced in a study of human T cells and chemical hapten exposure. TCRdb used MiXCR to reprocess the RACE reads, holding one entry per CDR3 protein. The sample gives more than 300,000 distinct CDR3 sequences, 5.1% of which show up once; just over 2.5% is in the top ten. The time point denotes: pre-sensitization, week 0. Treatment specified: therapeutic diphenylcyclopropenone sensitization with weekly scalp DPC. The source material was whole blood, sampled in connection with sensitization to the hapten diphenylcyclopropenone (DPC). The origin of the receptors is a woman aged 45 to 65 with alopecia areata. Some clones in this sample may be carry-over from other donors' samples.

The chain recombines TRBV12-3 or TRBV12-4 with TRBJ1-6; D not certain. This CDR3 is built from 13 residues. V was pared by 4 bases and J by 10 bases, with 11 bases between. CDR3 residues: CASSSGINSPLHF. Written as DNA, the CDR3 is TGTGCCAGCAGTTCAGGCATCAACTCACCCCTCCACTTT.

This clonotype has a count of ten or more. J is TRBJ2-2 and V is TRBV28; 9 bases are a match to TRBD1. The CDR3 is 13 amino acids. Germline V gene sequence: CDR1 MDHEN, CDR2 SYDVKM. After removal of 6 bases from V and 4 bases from J, the junction contained 0 bases not matched to a gene. The CDR3 is CASRQGATGELFF. The CDR3 coding sequence is TGTGCCAGCAGACAGGGGGCCACCGGGGAGCTGTTTTTT.

The table lists this clonotype with many counts. This chain joins TRBV20-1 and TRBJ2-7; 9 positions match TRBD2. The J segment lost 2 bases and the V segment lost 3 bases, leaving 14 bases of the junction unmatched. Germline CDR1 and CDR2: DFQATT and SNEGSKA (reference sequence). CDR3 size: 17 residues. The CDR3 nucleotides read TGCAGTGCTAGGACTAGCGGAGTCCCCCGTAGCGCCTACGAGCAGTACTTC. Encoded protein: CSARTSGVPRSAYEQYF.

This clonotype has at least ten counts. CDR3 loop: CASSLASGTGNNSPLHF. Here the CDR3 DNA reads TGTGCCAGCAGCTTAGCGTCCGGGACAGGGAATAATTCACCCCTCCACTTT. The V gene is TRBV7-8, the J gene TRBJ1-6; TRBD1 agrees at 9 bases. Germline V CDR1 and CDR2: SGHVS, FQNEAQ. This CDR3 has 17 amino acids. V shed 0 bases, J shed 5 bases, and the junction held 5 bases outside the gene matches.

This clonotype was counted at least ten times. V is TRBV29-1 and J is TRBJ1-6, with a possible D match to TRBD1 (6 bases). V was pared by 6 bases and J by 8 bases, with 14 bases between. The CDR3 contains 13 residues. CDR1 and CDR2 (germline): SQVTM, ANQGSEA. The CDR3 DNA reads as TGCAGCGTCGCCGAGGGGGGTGATTCACCCCTCCACTTT. It is translated as CSVAEGGDSPLHF.

V is TRBV20-1 and J is TRBJ2-3; 10 bases are a match to TRBD2. The CDR3 covers 16 residues. V dropped 0 bases and J dropped 4; count of bases not matched to a gene: 7. Germline CDR1 is DFQATT and CDR2 is SNEGSKA (reference sequence). This CDR3 reads CSARDRRLAGADTQYF. CDR3 nucleotide sequence: TGCAGTGCTAGAGATCGAAGGCTAGCGGGGGCAGATACGCAGTATTTT.

This clonotype came up a few times. This chain connects TRBV30 to TRBJ2-3, with 11 bases lining up with TRBD1. Germline V gene lookup returns CDR1 GTSNPN and CDR2 SVGIG (reference sequence). The CDR3 runs to 15 residues. Unmatched junction bases numbered 8, after V lost 6 bases and J lost 3 bases. DNA for the CDR3: TGTGCCTGTAACGGACAGGGGGCGCGGACAGATACGCAGTATTTT. Translation gives CACNGQGARTDTQYF.

This clonotype has just a few counts. J is TRBJ1-3 and V is TRBV7-2, with TRBD1 identical over 7 bases. The germline CDR1 and CDR2 sequences are SGHTA and FQGNSA. The CDR3 has 14 amino acids. The V gene end was trimmed by 5 bases and the J gene end by 2 bases; junction bases not matched to a gene: 3. CDR3 residues: CASSMGQPGNTIYF. The CDR3 DNA sequence: TGTGCCAGCAGCATGGGACAGCCTGGAAACACCATATATTTT.